This T cell receptor (beta chain) was identified during a study of radiotherapy plus CTLA-4 blockade in lung cancer. Study-level background: Among all patients, 18% showed objective responses, while more than 25% had disease control. Regarding the study as a whole: Alongside interferon-beta, early blood T cell clone dynamics were reportedly the best predictor of response. An expansion of tumor-derived TCR clones occurred in blood after radiotherapy plus ipilimumab.

Some clones are missing from TCRdb's copy, which holds only in-frame ones; the method was immunoSEQ multiplex PCR. The sample contains some 60,000 clones, around four fifths of which appear only once. In its sample, this clone was seen a few times. The antigen is not known. This CDR3 has 16 residues. Germline assignment: CDR1 MNHEY and CDR2 SMNVEV (reference sequence). V shed 5 bases, J shed 0 bases, and the junction held 7 bases outside the gene matches. The sequence came from a human donor with non-small cell lung cancer who had a partial response to radiotherapy plus ipilimumab. Here the sequenced sample was peripheral blood, taken from a patient treated with radiotherapy plus ipilimumab. The gene calls are TRBV27 and TRBJ2-3; 8 nucleotides agree with TRBD1. CDR3 amino acids: CASSHGQGLSTDTQYF. The CDR3 region has the DNA TGTGCCAGCAGTCACGGACAGGGCCTTAGCACAGATACGCAGTATTTT.